Only one count was recorded for the clone carrying this TCR beta chain. The V gene lost 1 base and the J gene lost 0 bases, with 12 bases spanning the gap. Germline-derived CDR1 and CDR2 are SGDLS and YYNGEE. The CDR3 totals 16 residues. As originally analysed: Amplification of reference gene primers was used by the study to estimate nucleated cell counts. Assay used: immunoSEQ multiplex PCR; TCRdb lists only in-frame clones, some missing. The D gene and trimming were derived from the DNA, and the V and J assignments and clone size from that table. The sample consists of 250,000 or so clones, about 82% of them appearing once. This sample was taken from a study of blood T cell repertoires in COVID-19. The wider study: Acute and convalescent COVID-19 specimens originated in the United States, Italy and Spain. T cells, B-cell-depleted T cells, or PBMCs supplied cDNA or gDNA.

The source material was peripheral blood. The sequence derives from a man aged 80 or over with acute or convalescent COVID-19. The chain recombines TRBV9 with TRBJ2-3, with D possibly matching TRBD2 (5 bases). CDR3 in DNA: TGTGCCAGCAGCGTAACCCCGGACTTTAGCACAGATACGCAGTATTTT. Translated: CASSVTPDFSTDTQYF. Full variable domain (remainder filled in from reference TRBV9 and TRBJ2-3): DSGVTQTPKHLITATGQRVTLRCSPRSGDLSVYWYQQSLDQGLQFLIQYYNGEERAKGNILERFSAQQFPDLHSELNLSSLELGDSALYFCASSVTPDFSTDTQYFGPGTRLTVL.